The 8 T cell receptor beta chains in this list originate from one sample, sequenced in a study of T cells in tuberculosis. Libraries were prepared by immunoSEQ multiplex PCR; TCRdb keeps only in-frame clonotypes and omits some of them. The sample consists of about 36,000 clones, over 90% of them appearing once. Sequenced sample: PBMCs. All receptors come from a donor between 10 and 35 years old with latent tuberculosis or without tuberculosis infection.

CDR3 nucleotide sequence: TGTGCCAGCAGCGTTGGGGCCAGGGGGCGCGAAAAACTGTTTTTT. Protein sequence: CASSVGARGREKLFF. The chain combines TRBV9 with TRBJ1-4; 8 bases are shared with TRBD1. Germline-derived CDR1 and CDR2 are SGDLS and YYNGEE. The length of the CDR3 is 15 residues. V lost 2 bases, J lost 8 bases, and 8 bases stayed unmatched.

V is TRBV5-8 and J is TRBJ1-6; perhaps TRBD1 as D (5 bases). The CDR3 runs to 15 residues. From germline, CDR1 is SGHTS and CDR2 YDEGEE. V lost 1 base and J lost 7, with 12 bases in between. CDR3 amino acids: CASSLFRAGNSPLHF. The CDR3 bases are TGTGCCAGCAGCTTGTTTAGGGCAGGGAATTCACCCCTCCACTTT.

The chain carries TRBV6-5 and TRBJ1-6; TRBD1 aligns across 7 bases. CDR1 and CDR2 from the germline V gene are MNHEY and SVGAGI. Germline trimming cut 5 bases from V and 4 bases from J; bases unmatched to any gene: 5. The CDR3 is 15 amino acids. The CDR3 loop reads CASSPTGEYNSPLHF. CDR3 nucleotides: TGTGCCAGCAGTCCCACAGGGGAATATAATTCACCCCTCCACTTT.

The V gene is TRBV10-3, the J gene TRBJ2-3; tentatively, D is TRBD1 (6 bases). With 2 bases removed from V and 0 bases from J, the gap between germline ends came to 12 bases. The CDR3 totals 16 residues. The germline gives CDR1 ENHRY, CDR2 SYGVKD. The CDR3 sequence is CAISEPGAASTDTQYF. The CDR3 nucleotides read TGTGCCATCAGTGAGCCAGGGGCAGCTAGCACAGATACGCAGTATTTT.

A note on this clone: Other DNA sequences in this specimen translate into the identical CDR3. The V gene is TRBV9, the J gene TRBJ1-2; D possibly corresponds to TRBD1 (6 bases). The CDR3 is 14 amino acids. V was cut by 0 bases and J by 3 bases, with 9 bases left in between. Germline V CDR1 and CDR2: SGDLS, YYNGEE. DNA of the CDR3: TGTGCCAGCAGCGTAGCTGGGGGCGACTATGGCTACACCTTC. Its protein is CASSVAGGDYGYTF.

The rearrangement joins TRBV5-4 to TRBJ2-3; D may be TRBD2 (6 bases). CDR3 length: 16 amino acids. Germline V gives CDR1 SGHNT, CDR2 YYREEE (reference sequence). Trimming pared 4 bases from V and 1 base from J, leaving 16 bases between. This chain's CDR3 is CASSLIRGVGTDTQYF. The CDR3 DNA is TGTGCCAGCAGCCTCATCCGCGGGGTCGGCACAGATACGCAGTATTTT.

The chain employs TRBV28 and TRBJ1-2; the match to TRBD1 covers 8 bases. V shed 5 bases and J 7 bases; nucleotides not matched to a gene: 15. The CDR3 has 16 residues. Germline V gene sequence: CDR1 MDHEN, CDR2 SYDVKM. This chain's CDR3 is CASSGAGTGGSRGYTF. The CDR3 region has the DNA TGTGCCAGCAGTGGGGCCGGCACAGGGGGATCTCGTGGCTACACCTTC.

DNA for the CDR3: TGCGCCAGCAGCTTCGGTACTAATGAAAAACTGTTTTTT. It is translated as CASSFGTNEKLFF. The V and J genes are TRBV5-1 and TRBJ1-4; D call uncertain. Trimming left V 2 bases short and J 2 bases short, with 4 bases between. This CDR3 contains 13 residues. Germline CDR1 and CDR2: SGHRS and YFSETQ.